These T cell receptor beta chains were read from a single sample in a study of early T cells in non-severe SARS-CoV-2 infection. From the 5' RACE reads, TCRdb called clonotypes with MiXCR, one entry per CDR3 protein. This table holds more than 85,000 distinct CDR3 sequences, around 16% found once. Specimen: whole blood. These receptors all stem from an adult who was a healthcare worker with PCR-confirmed SARS-CoV-2 infection or an uninfected control (not recorded which). CDR3s include the opening cysteine and the closing phenylalanine or tryptophan. A D gene is named only where the DNA matches it firmly. Not all rows give a size; the values are once, few, many and, for expanded clones, a class.

.	TRBV20-1	TRBJ2-5	.	CSARDHSQETQYF
.	TRBV4-3	TRBJ2-1	.	CASNQDGIAYNEQFF
.	TRBV18	TRBJ1-4	few	CASSATGVANEKLFF
TRBD1	TRBV29-1	TRBJ2-7	.	CSVEEGQGIFEQYF
.	TRBV4-3	TRBJ2-7	few	CASSQDGGRGSYEQYF
TRBD1	TRBV29-1	TRBJ2-5	.	CSASTGVETQYF
TRBD2	TRBV5-1	TRBJ2-1	few	CASSTGTSGSNEQFF
.	TRBV7-2	TRBJ2-7	many	CASSLSSLAIPYEQYF
.	TRBV11-2	TRBJ1-5	.	CASSLTAQDQPQHF
.	TRBV15	TRBJ2-2	few	CATSRVTGELFF
TRBD2	TRBV5-1	TRBJ2-2	.	CASSLVRGGRTGELFF
TRBD1	TRBV10-3	TRBJ2-3	.	CAIRDRGTSTDTQYF
TRBD1	TRBV28	TRBJ2-4	.	CASSYRDRDKNIQYF
.	TRBV7-2	TRBJ2-5	many	CASSRKVSAYQETQYF
.	TRBV9	TRBJ1-1	few	CASSGRLSNTEAFF
TRBD1	TRBV5-1	TRBJ2-7	few	CASSPLDRGGEQYF
.	TRBV12-3/TRBV12-4	TRBJ2-2	few	CASSLFRNTGELFF
.	TRBV7-2	TRBJ1-6	few	CASSFYEGALHF
.	TRBV21-1	TRBJ2-2	.	CASSSPGTIGTGELFF
.	TRBV7-2	TRBJ2-7	.	CASSLGPSYEQYF
TRBD1	TRBV6-2/TRBV6-3	TRBJ1-5	few	CASTTGTGPTQPQHF
.	TRBV6-2/TRBV6-3	TRBJ1-1	few	CASSYSRSRTEAFF